A selection of T cell receptor beta chains follows, all from one sample in a study of blood T cell repertoires in COVID-19. The method was immunoSEQ multiplex PCR; TCRdb's version includes in-frame clones alone and lacks a portion of them. The repertoire holds a few hundred thousand clones, nearly 90% seen once, with 1.5% to 2% in the top ten. Sequencing was done on a sample of PBMCs or T cells enriched from blood (not recorded which). The receptors come from a woman between 18 and 29 years old with acute COVID-19. Both conserved end residues are part of each CDR3. The D gene is left open where the match is weak. Clone size is stated in some rows and not others, as once, few, many or a class when expanded.

D	J	size	V	DNA	CDR3
-	TRBJ1-3	-	TRBV28	TGTGCCAGCAGTTTATTGTCCCCCTACAGGCGCTACTCTGGAAACACCATATATTTT	CASSLLSPYRRYSGNTIYF
TRBD1	TRBJ1-2	-	TRBV27	TGTGCCAGCAGGCTACAGGGGGCGAGGGACTATGGCTACACCTTC	CASRLQGARDYGYTF
TRBD2	TRBJ2-7	-	TRBV3-1/TRBV3-2	TGTGCCAGCAGCCAAGATGTTCCCGGACTAGCGGGAGATTACGAGCAGTACTTC	CASSQDVPGLAGDYEQYF
-	TRBJ2-2	-	TRBV7-6	TGTGCCAGCACATTGCTACCGAACACCGGGGAGCTGTTTTTT	CASTLLPNTGELFF
-	TRBJ2-7	-	TRBV6-5	TGTGCCAGCAGTTACTCGGCTGATGCTAGCTACGAGCAGTACTTC	CASSYSADASYEQYF
TRBD2	TRBJ2-2	-	TRBV19	TGTGCCAGTAGCCTACTAGCGGGAGAGGGGGAGCTGTTTTTT	CASSLLAGEGELFF
-	TRBJ1-4	-	TRBV11-2	TGTGCCAGCAGCTTCACCGGGATACCAACTAATGAAAAACTGTTTTTT	CASSFTGIPTNEKLFF
-	TRBJ2-3	-	TRBV4-1	TGCGCCAGCAGCCAAGCCCAGGGCCAATCCACAGATACGCAGTATTTT	CASSQAQGQSTDTQYF
TRBD1	TRBJ1-4	once	TRBV18	TGTGCCAGCTCAGCTAAGGGACAGCCAACTAATGAAAAACTGTTTTTT	CASSAKGQPTNEKLFF
TRBD2	TRBJ2-7	few	TRBV6-5	TGTGCCAGCAGAGGGAGTCCGACTAGCGGGTACGAGCAGTACTTC	CASRGSPTSGYEQYF
-	TRBJ2-5	-	TRBV27	TGTGCCAGCGGTCGGGACAAGAAACAAGAGACCCAGTACTTC	CASGRDKKQETQYF
TRBD1	TRBJ1-4	-	TRBV30	TGTGCCTGGACCCCGGGACAGCTACGGGAAAAACTGTTTTTT	CAWTPGQLREKLFF
-	TRBJ2-2	-	TRBV5-6	TGTGCCAGCAGTGAAAGCCCACCGAACACCGGGGAGCTGTTTTTT	CASSESPPNTGELFF
TRBD2	TRBJ2-3	once	TRBV28	TGTGCCAGCAGTACCCAAACCGCGGGAGGGCCTTCAGATACGCAGTATTTT	CASSTQTAGGPSDTQYF
TRBD2	TRBJ2-1	-	TRBV5-1	TGCGCCAGCAGTCCAGCAGCGGGAGGGCCCGGTAATGAGCAGTTCTTC	CASSPAAGGPGNEQFF
TRBD2	TRBJ2-7	few	TRBV11-2	TGTGCCAGCAGCTTAGCTAGCGGGAGAAACGAGCAGTACTTC	CASSLASGRNEQYF
-	TRBJ2-2	-	TRBV19	TGTGCCGTAGTTGGCACCGGGGAGCTGTTTTTT	CAVVGTGELFF
TRBD2	TRBJ2-7	-	TRBV28	TGTGCCGGCAGTTTAGTTGGGACTACTTACGAGCAGTACTTC	CAGSLVGTTYEQYF
TRBD1	TRBJ2-1	-	TRBV5-1	TGCGCCAGCAGCAAGGGACAGTCCTACAATGAGCAGTTCTTC	CASSKGQSYNEQFF
TRBD1	TRBJ1-1	-	TRBV11-2	TGTGCCAGCAGCTTAGGGACAGGTGTCGATGGTTTCTTT	CASSLGTGVDGFF
TRBD1	TRBJ1-5	-	TRBV4-1	TGCGCCAGCAGCCAAGAGGGCGGGACAGCGGGCAATCAACCCCAGCATTTT	CASSQEGGTAGNQPQHF
-	TRBJ2-3	-	TRBV19	TGTGCCAGTAGTATAGGACCAGGAGATACGCAGTATTTT	CASSIGPGDTQYF
-	TRBJ2-7	-	TRBV6-5	TGTGCCAGCAGTACGGGACACCGAACCTACGAGCAGTACTTC	CASSTGHRTYEQYF
-	TRBJ2-7	-	TRBV7-8	TGTGCCAGCAGCTTAGCGGGGCCGTACGAGCAGTACTTC	CASSLAGPYEQYF
-	TRBJ1-1	once	TRBV5-1	TGCGCCAGCAGCTTGTCTCTCAACACTGAAGCTTTCTTT	CASSLSLNTEAFF
TRBD1	TRBJ1-3	-	TRBV7-2	TGTGCCAGCAGCTTAAAGGGGGCCTCTGGAAACACCATATATTTT	CASSLKGASGNTIYF
-	TRBJ2-1	-	TRBV19	TGTGCCAGTAGGAGAGGCCCTGAGCAGTTCTTC	CASRRGPEQFF
-	TRBJ2-2	-	TRBV12-5	TGTGCTAGTGCCTTCCCGGACACCGGGGAGCTGTTTTTT	CASAFPDTGELFF
TRBD2	TRBJ2-3	few	TRBV3-1/TRBV3-2	TGTGCCAGCAGCCAAGTACTAAGCGGGAGGGGGGCAGATACGCAGTATTTT	CASSQVLSGRGADTQYF
-	TRBJ1-5	-	TRBV6-5	TGTGCCAGCACCCGCCTGAGGGACTCCGTTCAGCCCCAGCATTTT	CASTRLRDSVQPQHF
-	TRBJ2-7	-	TRBV5-5	TGTGCCAGCAGCTTGATGGGCCCCTACGAGCAGTACTTC	CASSLMGPYEQYF
-	TRBJ2-3	-	TRBV28	TGTGCCAGCAGCCTCCTTGAGGGCGCCACAGATACGCAGTATTTT	CASSLLEGATDTQYF
-	TRBJ2-2	-	TRBV28	TGTGCCAGCAGCTCCACACCTTTCACCGGGGAGCTGTTTTTT	CASSSTPFTGELFF
TRBD2	TRBJ2-7	-	TRBV27	TGTGCCAGCAGTTTAAAAGGACTAGCGGGTTTCTACGAGCAGTACTTC	CASSLKGLAGFYEQYF
TRBD2	TRBJ2-5	-	TRBV23-1	TGCGCCAGCAGTCAATCTGGAGAGCGGGAGGAGGTAGAGACCCAGTACTTC	CASSQSGEREEVETQYF
-	TRBJ1-4	-	TRBV7-2	TGTGCCCTCCGAATGTGGGGGCTCGAAAAACTGTTTTTT	CALRMWGLEKLFF
TRBD2	TRBJ2-1	few	TRBV6-4	TGTGCCAGCAGTGTAGCGGGAGAAGGCAATGAGCAGTTCTTC	CASSVAGEGNEQFF
TRBD2	TRBJ2-1	-	TRBV3-1/TRBV3-2	TGTGCCAGCTCCGGGCTAGCGGGAGACAATGAGCAGTTCTTC	CASSGLAGDNEQFF
TRBD2	TRBJ2-3	-	TRBV30	TGTGCCTGGAGTGTATCTGAAGCGGGAGCAGATACGCAGTATTTT	CAWSVSEAGADTQYF
TRBD1	TRBJ2-7	once	TRBV7-2	TGTGCCAGCAGCACGGGACAGGGGTCCTACGAGCAGTACTTC	CASSTGQGSYEQYF
TRBD2	TRBJ2-5	-	TRBV27	TGTGCCAGCAGTTCAATGCGGGAGGTCCAAGAGACCCAGTACTTC	CASSSMREVQETQYF
-	TRBJ1-1	once	TRBV28	TGTGCCAGCAGTTTTCTAGGGGCTCAGAACACTGAAGCTTTCTTT	CASSFLGAQNTEAFF
TRBD1	TRBJ1-2	once	TRBV18	TGTGCCAGCTCACCACCCGACAGGGGTCCCGATGGCTACACCTTC	CASSPPDRGPDGYTF
-	TRBJ1-4	-	TRBV11-2	TGTGCCAGCAGGGGCTGGCGGGAGAGCGAAAAACTGTTTTTT	CASRGWRESEKLFF
TRBD2	TRBJ2-3	-	TRBV7-9	TGTGCCAGCAGCCAGCGGACTAGCGGGGGGGAAGTTACGCAGTATTTT	CASSQRTSGGEVTQYF
-	TRBJ2-7	-	TRBV19	TGTGCCAGTAGTATGGCCCGGGTCTACGAGCAGTACTTC	CASSMARVYEQYF
-	TRBJ2-7	once	TRBV27	TGTGCCAGCAGTCGAACATCGGTTGGAGAGGGCTACGAGCAGTACTTC	CASSRTSVGEGYEQYF
-	TRBJ1-5	-	TRBV9	TGTGCCAGCAGCGTAGATGCAGGGGCAAATCAGCCCCAGCATTTT	CASSVDAGANQPQHF
TRBD1	TRBJ2-6	-	TRBV9	TGTGCCAGCTGCGTAGCCGACTCTGACCTTTGGGACAGGGCCAGGAAATCTGGGGCCAACGTCCTGACTTTC	CASCVADSDLWDRARKSGANVLTF